This TCR beta chain was sequenced in a study of OX40 agonist ivuxolimab in advanced cancers. Overall study: Every 2 weeks, ivuxolimab was infused into the patients intravenously at between 0.01 and 10 mg/kg.

Germline V CDR1 and CDR2: LNHDA, SQIVND (reference sequence). The ends were cut back, 1 base at V and 3 bases at J, with 2 bases in the middle. There are 12 residues in the CDR3. Blood sampling took place at baseline, cycle 4 day 1, and cycle 7 day 1. Profiled with immunoSEQ multiplex PCR; TCRdb holds only in-frame clones, not every one. The sample carries over 10,000 clones, approximately 87% recorded once. This chain connects TRBV19 to TRBJ2-3, with no clear D. The clonotype was recovered from an adult with an advanced solid tumor such as melanoma, head and neck, liver or kidney cancer. Sample: CD4+ or CD8+ T cells sorted from blood, taken in a trial of the OX40 agonist ivuxolimab. CDR3 loop: CASSIGTDTQYF. The CDR3 coding sequence is TGTGCCAGTAGTATAGGGACAGATACGCAGTATTTT. The entire variable domain, with the rest obtained from reference TRBV19 and TRBJ2-3, is as follows: DGGITQSPKYLFRKEGQNVTLSCEQNLNHDAMYWYRQDPGQGLRLIYYSQIVNDFQKGDIAEGYSVSREKKESFPLTVTSAQKNPTAFYLCASSIGTDTQYFGPGTRLTVL.